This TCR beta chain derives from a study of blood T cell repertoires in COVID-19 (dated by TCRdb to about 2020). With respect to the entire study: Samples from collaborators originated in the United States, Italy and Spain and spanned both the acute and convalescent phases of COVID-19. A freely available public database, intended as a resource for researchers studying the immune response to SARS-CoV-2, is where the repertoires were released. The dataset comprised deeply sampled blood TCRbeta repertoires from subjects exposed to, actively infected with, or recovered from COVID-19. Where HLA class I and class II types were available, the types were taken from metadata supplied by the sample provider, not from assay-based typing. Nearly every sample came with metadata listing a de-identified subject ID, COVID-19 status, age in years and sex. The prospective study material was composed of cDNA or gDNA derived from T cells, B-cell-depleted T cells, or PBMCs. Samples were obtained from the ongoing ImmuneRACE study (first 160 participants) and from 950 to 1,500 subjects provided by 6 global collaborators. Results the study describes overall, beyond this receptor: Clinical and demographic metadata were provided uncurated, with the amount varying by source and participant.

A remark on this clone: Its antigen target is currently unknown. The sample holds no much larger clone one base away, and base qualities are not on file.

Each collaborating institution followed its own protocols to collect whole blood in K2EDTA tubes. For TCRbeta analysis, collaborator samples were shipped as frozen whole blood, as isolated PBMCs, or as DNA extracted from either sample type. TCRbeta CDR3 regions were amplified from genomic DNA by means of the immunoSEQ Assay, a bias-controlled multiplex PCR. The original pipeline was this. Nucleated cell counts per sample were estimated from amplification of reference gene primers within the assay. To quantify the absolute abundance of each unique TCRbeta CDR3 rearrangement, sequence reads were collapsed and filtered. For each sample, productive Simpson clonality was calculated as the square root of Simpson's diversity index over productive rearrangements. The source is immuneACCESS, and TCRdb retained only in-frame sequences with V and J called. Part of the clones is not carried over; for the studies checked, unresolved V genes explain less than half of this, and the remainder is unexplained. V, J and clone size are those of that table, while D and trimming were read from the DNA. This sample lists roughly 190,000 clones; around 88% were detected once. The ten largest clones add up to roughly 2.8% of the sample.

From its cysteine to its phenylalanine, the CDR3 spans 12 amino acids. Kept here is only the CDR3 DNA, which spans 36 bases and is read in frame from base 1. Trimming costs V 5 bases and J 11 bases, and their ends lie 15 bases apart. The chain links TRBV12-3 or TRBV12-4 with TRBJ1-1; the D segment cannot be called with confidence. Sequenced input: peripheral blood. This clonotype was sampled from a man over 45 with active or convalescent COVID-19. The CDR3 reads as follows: CASSLSLMFAFF. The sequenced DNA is TGTGCCAGCAGTCTTAGCCTTATGTTCGCTTTCTTT.